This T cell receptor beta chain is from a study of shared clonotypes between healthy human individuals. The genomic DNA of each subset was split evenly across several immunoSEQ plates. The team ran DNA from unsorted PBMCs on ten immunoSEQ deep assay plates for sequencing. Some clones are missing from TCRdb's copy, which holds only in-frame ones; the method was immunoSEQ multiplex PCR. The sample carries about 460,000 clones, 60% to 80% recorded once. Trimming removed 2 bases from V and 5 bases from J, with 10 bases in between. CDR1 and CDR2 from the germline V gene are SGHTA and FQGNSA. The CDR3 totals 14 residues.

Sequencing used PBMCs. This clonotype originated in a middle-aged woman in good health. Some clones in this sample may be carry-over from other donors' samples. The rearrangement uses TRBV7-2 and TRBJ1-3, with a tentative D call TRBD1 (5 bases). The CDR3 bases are TGTGCCAGCAGCTTAATCCAGGGACGAAACACCATATATTTT. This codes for CASSLIQGRNTIYF.